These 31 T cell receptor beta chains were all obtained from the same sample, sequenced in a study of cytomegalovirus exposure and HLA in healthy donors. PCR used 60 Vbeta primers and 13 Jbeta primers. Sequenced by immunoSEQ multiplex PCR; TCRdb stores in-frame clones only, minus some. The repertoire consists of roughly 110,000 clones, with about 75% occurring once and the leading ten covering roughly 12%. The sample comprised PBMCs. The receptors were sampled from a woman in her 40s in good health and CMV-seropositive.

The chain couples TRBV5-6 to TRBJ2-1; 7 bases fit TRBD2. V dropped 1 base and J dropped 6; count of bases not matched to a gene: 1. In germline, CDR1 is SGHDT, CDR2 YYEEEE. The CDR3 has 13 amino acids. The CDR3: CASSLTGGNEQFF. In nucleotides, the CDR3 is TGTGCCAGCAGCTTGACGGGAGGCAATGAGCAGTTCTTC.

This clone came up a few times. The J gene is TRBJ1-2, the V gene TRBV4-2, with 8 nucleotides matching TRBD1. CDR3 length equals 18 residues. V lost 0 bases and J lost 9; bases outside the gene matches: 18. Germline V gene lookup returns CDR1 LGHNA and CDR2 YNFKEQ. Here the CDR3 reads CASSQDPPGGAGYDSYTF. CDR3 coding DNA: TGTGCCAGCAGCCAAGATCCACCAGGGGGCGCGGGCTATGATAGCTACACCTTC.

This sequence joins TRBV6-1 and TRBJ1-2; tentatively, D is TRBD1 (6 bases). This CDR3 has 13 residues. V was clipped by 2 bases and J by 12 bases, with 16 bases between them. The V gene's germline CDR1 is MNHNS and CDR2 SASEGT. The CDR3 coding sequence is TGTGCCAGCAGTGAACGAGGACAGCTAAGCAACACCTTC. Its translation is CASSERGQLSNTF.

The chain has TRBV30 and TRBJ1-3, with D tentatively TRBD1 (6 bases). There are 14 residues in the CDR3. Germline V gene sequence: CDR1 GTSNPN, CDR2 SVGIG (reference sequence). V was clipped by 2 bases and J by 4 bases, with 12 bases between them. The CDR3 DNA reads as TGTGCCTGGAGTCTGGGGGGGGCAGGAAACACCATATATTTT. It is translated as CAWSLGGAGNTIYF.

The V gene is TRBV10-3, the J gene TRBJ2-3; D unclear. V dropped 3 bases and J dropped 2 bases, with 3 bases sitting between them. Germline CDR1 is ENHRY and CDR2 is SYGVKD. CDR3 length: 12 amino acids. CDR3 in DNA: TGTGCCATCAGTGACCTCACAGATACGCAGTATTTT. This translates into CAISDLTDTQYF.

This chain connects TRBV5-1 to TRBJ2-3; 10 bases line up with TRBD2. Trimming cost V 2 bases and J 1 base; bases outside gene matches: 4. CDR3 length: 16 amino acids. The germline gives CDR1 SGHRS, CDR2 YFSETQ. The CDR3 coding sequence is TGCGCCAGCAGCTTACCCGGGACTAGCGGCACAGATACGCAGTATTTT. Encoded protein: CASSLPGTSGTDTQYF.

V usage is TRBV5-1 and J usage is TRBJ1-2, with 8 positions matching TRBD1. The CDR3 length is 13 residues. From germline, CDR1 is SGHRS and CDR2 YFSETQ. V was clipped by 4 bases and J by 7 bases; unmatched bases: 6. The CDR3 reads CASSPLGTGGYTF. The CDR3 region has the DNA TGCGCCAGCAGCCCCCTCGGGACAGGTGGCTACACCTTC. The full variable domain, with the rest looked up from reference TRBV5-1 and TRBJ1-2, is KAGVTQTPRYLIKTRGQQVTLSCSPISGHRSVSWYQQTPGQGLQFLFEYFSETQRNKGNFPGRFSGRQFSNSRSEMNVSTLELGDSALYLCASSPLGTGGYTFGSGTRLTVV.

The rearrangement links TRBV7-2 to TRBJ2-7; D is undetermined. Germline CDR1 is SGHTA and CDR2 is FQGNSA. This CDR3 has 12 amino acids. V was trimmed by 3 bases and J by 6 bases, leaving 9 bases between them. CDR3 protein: CASSFARVEQYF. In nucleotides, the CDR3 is TGTGCCAGCAGCTTCGCTCGCGTCGAGCAGTACTTC.

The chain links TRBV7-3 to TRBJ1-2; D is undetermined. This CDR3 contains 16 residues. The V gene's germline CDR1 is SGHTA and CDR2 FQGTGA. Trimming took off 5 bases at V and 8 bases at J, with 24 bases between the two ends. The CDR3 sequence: CASSLAPREREVGYTF. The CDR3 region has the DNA TGTGCCAGCAGCCTCGCCCCCCGGGAGCGAGAAGTCGGCTACACCTTC. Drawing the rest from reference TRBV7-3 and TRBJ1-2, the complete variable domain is GAGVSQTPSNKVTEKGKYVELRCDPISGHTALYWYRQSLGQGPEFLIYFQGTGAADDSGLPNDRFFAVRPEGSVSTLKIQRTERGDSAVYLCASSLAPREREVGYTFGSGTRLTVV.

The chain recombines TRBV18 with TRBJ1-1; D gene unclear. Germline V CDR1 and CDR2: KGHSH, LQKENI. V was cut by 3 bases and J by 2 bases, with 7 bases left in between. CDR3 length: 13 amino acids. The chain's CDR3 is CASSPGSNTEAFF. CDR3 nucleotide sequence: TGTGCCAGCTCACCGGGCAGCAACACTGAAGCTTTCTTT.

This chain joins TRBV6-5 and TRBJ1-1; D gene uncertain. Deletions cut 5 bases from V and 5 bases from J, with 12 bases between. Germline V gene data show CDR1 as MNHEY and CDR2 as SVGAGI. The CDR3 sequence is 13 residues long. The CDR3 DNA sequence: TGTGCCAGCAGTGACAACACGGGGACTGAAGCTTTCTTT. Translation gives CASSDNTGTEAFF.

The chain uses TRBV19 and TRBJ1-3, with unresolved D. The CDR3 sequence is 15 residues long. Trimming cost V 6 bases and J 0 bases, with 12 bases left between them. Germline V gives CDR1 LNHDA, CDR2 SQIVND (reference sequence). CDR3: CASSRPGSSGNTIYF. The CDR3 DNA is TGTGCCAGTAGCCGACCGGGGAGCTCTGGAAACACCATATATTTT.

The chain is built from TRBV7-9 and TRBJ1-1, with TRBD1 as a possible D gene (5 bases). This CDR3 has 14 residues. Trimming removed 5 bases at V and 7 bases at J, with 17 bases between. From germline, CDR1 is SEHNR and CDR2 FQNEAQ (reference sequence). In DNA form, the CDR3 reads TGTGCCAGCAGCGCCGGGGGGGTCCCCGGTGAAGCTTTCTTT. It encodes CASSAGGVPGEAFF.

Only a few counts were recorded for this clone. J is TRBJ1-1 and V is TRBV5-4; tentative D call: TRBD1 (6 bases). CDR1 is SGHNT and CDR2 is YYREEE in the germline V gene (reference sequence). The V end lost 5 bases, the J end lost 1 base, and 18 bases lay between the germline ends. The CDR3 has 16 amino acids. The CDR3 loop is CASRPRGGLGNTEAFF. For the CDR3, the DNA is TGTGCCAGCAGGCCTCGGGGGGGCCTGGGGAACACTGAAGCTTTCTTT. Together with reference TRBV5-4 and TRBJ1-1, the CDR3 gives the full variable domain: ETGVTQSPTHLIKTRGQQVTLRCSSQSGHNTVSWYQQALGQGPQFIFQYYREEENGRGNFPPRFSGLQFPNYSSELNVNALELDDSALYLCASRPRGGLGNTEAFFGQGTRLTVV.

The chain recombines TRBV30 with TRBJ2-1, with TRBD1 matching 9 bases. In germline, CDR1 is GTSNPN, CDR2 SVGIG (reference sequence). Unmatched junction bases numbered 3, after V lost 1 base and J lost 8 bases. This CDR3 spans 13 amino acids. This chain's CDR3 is CAWSARDRDEQFF. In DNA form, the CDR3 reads TGTGCCTGGAGTGCCCGGGACAGGGATGAGCAGTTCTTC.

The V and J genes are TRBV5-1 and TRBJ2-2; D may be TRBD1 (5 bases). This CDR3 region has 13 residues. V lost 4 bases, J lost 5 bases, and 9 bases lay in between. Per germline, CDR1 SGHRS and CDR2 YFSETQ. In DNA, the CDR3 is TGCGCCAGCAGCCGCCAGGGTACCGGGGAGCTGTTTTTT. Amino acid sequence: CASSRQGTGELFF. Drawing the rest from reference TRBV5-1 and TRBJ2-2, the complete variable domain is KAGVTQTPRYLIKTRGQQVTLSCSPISGHRSVSWYQQTPGQGLQFLFEYFSETQRNKGNFPGRFSGRQFSNSRSEMNVSTLELGDSALYLCASSRQGTGELFFGEGSRLTVL.

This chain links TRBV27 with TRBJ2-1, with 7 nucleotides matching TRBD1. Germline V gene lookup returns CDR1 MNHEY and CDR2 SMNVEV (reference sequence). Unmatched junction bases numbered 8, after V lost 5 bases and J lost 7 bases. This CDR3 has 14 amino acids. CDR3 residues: CASSGGRGRNEQFF. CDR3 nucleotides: TGTGCCAGCAGTGGGGGTAGGGGGCGGAATGAGCAGTTCTTC.

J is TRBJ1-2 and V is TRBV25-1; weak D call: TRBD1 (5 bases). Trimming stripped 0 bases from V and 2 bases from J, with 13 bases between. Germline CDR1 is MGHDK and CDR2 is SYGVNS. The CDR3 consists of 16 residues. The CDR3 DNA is TGTGCCAGCAGTGAATATAATTCCAGGGCCAACTATGGCTACACCTTC. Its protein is CASSEYNSRANYGYTF.

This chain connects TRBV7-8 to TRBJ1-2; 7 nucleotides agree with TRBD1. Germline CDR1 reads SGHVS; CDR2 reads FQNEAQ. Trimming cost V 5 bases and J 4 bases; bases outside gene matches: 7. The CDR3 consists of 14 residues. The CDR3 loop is CASSPTGFSYGYTF. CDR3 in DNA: TGTGCCAGCAGCCCGACAGGGTTCAGCTATGGCTACACCTTC.

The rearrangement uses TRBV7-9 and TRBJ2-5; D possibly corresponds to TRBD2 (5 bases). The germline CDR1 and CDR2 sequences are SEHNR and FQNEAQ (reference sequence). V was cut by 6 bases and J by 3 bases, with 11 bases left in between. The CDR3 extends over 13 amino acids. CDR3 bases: TGTGCCAGCAGTATGAGCGGAGAAGAGACCCAGTACTTC. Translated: CASSMSGEETQYF.

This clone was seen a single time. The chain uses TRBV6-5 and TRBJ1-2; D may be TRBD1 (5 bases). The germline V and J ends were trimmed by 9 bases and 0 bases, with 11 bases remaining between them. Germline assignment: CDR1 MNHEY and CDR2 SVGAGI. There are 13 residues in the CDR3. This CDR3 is CASGDRTNYGYTF. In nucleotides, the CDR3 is TGTGCCAGTGGAGACAGAACTAACTATGGCTACACCTTC.

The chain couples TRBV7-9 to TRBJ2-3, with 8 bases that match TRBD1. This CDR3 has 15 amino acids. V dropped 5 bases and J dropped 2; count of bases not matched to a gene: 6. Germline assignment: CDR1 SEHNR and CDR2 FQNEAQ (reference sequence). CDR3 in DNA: TGTGCCAGCAGCACAGGACAGGGCAACACAGATACGCAGTATTTT. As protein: CASSTGQGNTDTQYF.

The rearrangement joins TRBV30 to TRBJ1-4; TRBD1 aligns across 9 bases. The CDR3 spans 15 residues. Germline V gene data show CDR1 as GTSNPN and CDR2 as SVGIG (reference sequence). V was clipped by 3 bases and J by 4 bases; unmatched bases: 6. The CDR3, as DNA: TGTGCCTGGAGAGCCCCGGGACAGGGTAATGAAAAACTGTTTTTT. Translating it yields CAWRAPGQGNEKLFF.

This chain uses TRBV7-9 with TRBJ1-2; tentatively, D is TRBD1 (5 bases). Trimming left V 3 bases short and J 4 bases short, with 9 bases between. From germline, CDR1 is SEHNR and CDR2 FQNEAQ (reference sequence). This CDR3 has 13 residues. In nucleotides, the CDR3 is TGTGCCAGCAGCTTCGGGGGGGTCTATGGCTACACCTTC. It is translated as CASSFGGVYGYTF.

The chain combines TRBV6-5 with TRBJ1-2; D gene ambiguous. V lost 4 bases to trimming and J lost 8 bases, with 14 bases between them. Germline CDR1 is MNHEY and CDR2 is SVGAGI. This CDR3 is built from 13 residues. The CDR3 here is CASSLTGKEGYTF. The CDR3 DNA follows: TGTGCCAGCAGTTTGACCGGGAAAGAAGGCTACACCTTC.

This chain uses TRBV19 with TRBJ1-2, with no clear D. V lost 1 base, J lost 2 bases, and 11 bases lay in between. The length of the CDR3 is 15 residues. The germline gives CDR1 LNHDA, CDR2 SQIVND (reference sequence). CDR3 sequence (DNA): TGTGCCAGTAGTATAGCACTACTCGTCAACTATGGCTACACCTTC. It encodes CASSIALLVNYGYTF.

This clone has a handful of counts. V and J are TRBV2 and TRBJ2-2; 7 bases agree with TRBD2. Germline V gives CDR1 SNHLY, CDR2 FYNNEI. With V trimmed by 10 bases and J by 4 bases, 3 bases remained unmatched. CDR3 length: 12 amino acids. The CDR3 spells CATGRGTGELFF. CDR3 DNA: TGTGCCACAGGGAGGGGCACCGGGGAGCTGTTTTTT.

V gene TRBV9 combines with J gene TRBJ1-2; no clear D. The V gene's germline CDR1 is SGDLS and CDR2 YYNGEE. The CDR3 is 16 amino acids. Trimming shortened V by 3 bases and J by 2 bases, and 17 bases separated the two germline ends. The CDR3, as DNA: TGTGCCAGCAGCGAGCTCAAAATCGGTCTCAACTATGGCTACACCTTC. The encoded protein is CASSELKIGLNYGYTF.

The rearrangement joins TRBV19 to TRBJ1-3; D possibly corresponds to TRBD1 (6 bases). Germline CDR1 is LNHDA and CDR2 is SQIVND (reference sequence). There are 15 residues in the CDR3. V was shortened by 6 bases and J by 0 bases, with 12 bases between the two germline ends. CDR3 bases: TGTGCCAGTAGCAAAGGGGGTATCTCTGGAAACACCATATATTTT. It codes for CASSKGGISGNTIYF.

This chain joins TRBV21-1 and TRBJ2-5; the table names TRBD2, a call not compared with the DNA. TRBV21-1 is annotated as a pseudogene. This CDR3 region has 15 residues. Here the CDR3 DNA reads TGTGCCAGCAGCAAAGAAGTAGTAACGATAAAGACCCAGTACTTC. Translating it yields CASSKEVVTIKTQYF.

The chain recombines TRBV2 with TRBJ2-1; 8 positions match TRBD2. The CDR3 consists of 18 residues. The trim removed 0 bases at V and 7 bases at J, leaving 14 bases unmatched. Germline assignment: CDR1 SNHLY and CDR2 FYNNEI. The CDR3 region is CASSEAKLAGNKYNEQFF. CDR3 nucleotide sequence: TGTGCCAGCAGTGAAGCCAAATTAGCGGGAAACAAGTATAATGAGCAGTTCTTC.